Listed here are 7 T cell receptor beta chains from one sample, sequenced in a study of tumor-infiltrating lymphocytes in primary liver carcinoma. With a constant-region primer, TCR beta cDNA was made from approximately 500 ng of total RNA. Three-round nested multiplex PCR performed with slightly modified ARM-PCR produced the TCR beta libraries. Forward primers for TRBV1-TRBV30 and a C-beta reverse primer served the first two PCR rounds, at about 11 cycles each. TCRdb reprocessed the multiplex PCR reads via MiXCR and lists one record per CDR3 protein. The table includes about 35,000 distinct CDR3 sequences, roughly 74% detected once. The study co-extracted DNA and RNA from around 20-30 mg of unsorted bulk tissue. The sequenced sample was liver tumor tissue from sampling region 4. Subset denoted: tumor region T4, right-lateral pole. These receptors all come from a man aged 40-50 years with primary liver carcinoma and hepatitis B virus infection.

The table lists this clonotype with many counts. CDR3 sequence reads: CSAPPAAYNEQFF. For the CDR3, the DNA is TGCAGTGCTCCTCCCGCCGCGTACAATGAGCAGTTCTTC. J is TRBJ2-1 and V is TRBV20-1, with D unclear. The CDR3 runs 13 residues. Germline CDR1 DFQATT, CDR2 SNEGSKA (reference sequence). The germline V and J ends were trimmed by 5 bases and 4 bases, with 12 bases remaining between them.

Points on this clonotype: Relative to the germline gene, one junction end is altered; a read error may explain this. The CDR3 DNA sequence: TGTGCCAGCAGTTCCCCTGCGACTCCCAGGGCACCCGAGCAGTATTTC. It specifies CASSSPATPRAPEQYF. The gene calls are TRBV28 and TRBJ2-7, with D tentatively TRBD1 (5 bases). This CDR3 is built from 16 residues. Per the germline V gene, CDR1 is MDHEN and CDR2 is SYDVKM. The variable domain in full, with the rest retrieved from reference TRBV28 and TRBJ2-7, is DVKVTQSSRYLVKRTGEKVFLECVQDMDHENMFWYRQDPGLGLRLIYFSYDVKMKEKGDIPEGYSVSREKKERFSLILESASTNQTSMYLCASSSPATPRAPEQYFGPGTRLTVT.

Turning to this clonotype: The junction departs from the called germline gene at one end, perhaps through a read error. The chain carries TRBV30 and TRBJ2-2; 7 nucleotides agree with TRBD2. The CDR3 has 11 amino acids. CDR1 GTSNPN and CDR2 SVGIG come from the germline V gene (reference sequence). CDR3 nucleotide sequence: TGTGCCTGTGGGTTGGCGGGGGAGTTGTTTTTT. Encoded protein: CACGLAGELFF.

On this clonotype itself: One junction end does not reproduce the germline sequence, and a read error may be involved. The chain carries TRBV11-3 and TRBJ2-1; D is perhaps TRBD1 or TRBD2 (5 bases each). CDR3 length: 14 amino acids. Germline CDR1 and CDR2: SGHNT and YENEEA. CDR3 in amino acids: CASSLGVSNNEHFF. The CDR3, as DNA: TGTGCCAGCAGCTTGGGGGTCAGCAACAATGAGCATTTCTTT.

Comment on this clonotype: This is likely a read error, given that the CDR3 carries no conserved phenylalanine or tryptophan at its end. The rearrangement joins TRBV7-9 to TRBJ1-1; 11 nucleotides match TRBD1. Germline V CDR1 and CDR2: SEHNR, FQNEAQ (reference sequence). This CDR3 is built from 16 residues. CDR3 protein: CVSSPRGTGGITEAFS. The CDR3 DNA sequence: TGTGTCAGCAGCCCCCGGGGGACAGGGGGAATCACTGAAGCTTTCTCT.

Of note for this clonotype: This CDR3 is missing its conserved last phenylalanine or tryptophan, likely due to a read error. The chain joins TRBV11-2 to TRBJ2-3; D is perhaps TRBD1 (6 bases). The CDR3 extends over 16 amino acids. CDR1 SGHAT and CDR2 FQNNGV come from the germline V gene. The CDR3 sequence: CASSRKSTGNTDMQYS. The CDR3 DNA is TGTGCCAGCAGCAGAAAAAGTACAGGGAACACAGATATGCAGTATTCT.

As concerns this clonotype: Given the absence of the conserved phenylalanine or tryptophan at the CDR3 end, a read error is likely. The chain links TRBV29-1 to TRBJ2-5, with D perhaps TRBD1 (5 bases). Germline values: CDR1 SQVTM, CDR2 ANQGSEA. The CDR3 runs to 15 residues. The CDR3 sequence is CSFEGPGHFQETQYL. In DNA, the CDR3 is TGCAGCTTTGAAGGACCAGGGCACTTCCAAGAGACCCAGTACTTA.